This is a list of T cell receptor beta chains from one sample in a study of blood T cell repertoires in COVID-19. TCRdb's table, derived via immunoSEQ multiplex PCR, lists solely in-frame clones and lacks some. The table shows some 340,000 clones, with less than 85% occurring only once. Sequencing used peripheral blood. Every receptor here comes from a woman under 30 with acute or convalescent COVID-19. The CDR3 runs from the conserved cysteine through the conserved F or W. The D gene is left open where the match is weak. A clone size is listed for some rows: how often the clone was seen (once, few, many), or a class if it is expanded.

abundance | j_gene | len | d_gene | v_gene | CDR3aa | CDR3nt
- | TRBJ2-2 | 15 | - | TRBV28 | CASSVGRAGAGELFF | TGTGCCAGCAGCGTCGGGCGGGCCGGGGCCGGGGAGCTGTTTTTT
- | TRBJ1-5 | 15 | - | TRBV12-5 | CASGLPSYSNQPQHF | TGTGCTAGTGGTTTGCCGTCGTATAGCAATCAGCCCCAGCATTTT
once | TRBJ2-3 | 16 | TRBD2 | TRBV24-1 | CATSDLPGRAADTQYF | TGTGCCACCAGTGATTTGCCCGGGAGGGCCGCAGATACGCAGTATTTT
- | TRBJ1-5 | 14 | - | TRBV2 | CASSEGVSNQPQHF | TGTGCCAGCAGTGAGGGCGTTAGCAATCAGCCCCAGCATTTT
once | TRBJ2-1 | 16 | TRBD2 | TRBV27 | CASSIVAGGRDNEQFF | TGTGCCAGCAGTATCGTAGCGGGAGGGCGGGACAATGAGCAGTTCTTC
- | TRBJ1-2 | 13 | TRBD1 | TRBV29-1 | CSVGTAQGYGYTF | TGCAGCGTCGGGACAGCCCAGGGCTATGGCTACACCTTC
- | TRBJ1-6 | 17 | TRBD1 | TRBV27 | CASSPDRMSSYNSPLHF | TGTGCCAGCAGTCCGGACAGGATGAGCTCCTATAATTCACCCCTCCACTTT
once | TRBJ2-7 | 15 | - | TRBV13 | CASSLGRDSNYEQYF | TGTGCCAGCAGCTTAGGCCGGGACTCTAACTACGAGCAGTACTTC
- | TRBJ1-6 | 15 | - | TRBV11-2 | CASSLGGGPNSPLHF | TGTGCCAGCAGCTTAGGAGGAGGGCCTAATTCACCCCTCCACTTT
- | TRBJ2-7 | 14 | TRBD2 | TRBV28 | CASSHQREPYEQYF | TGTGCCAGCAGCCATCAGCGGGAGCCCTACGAGCAGTACTTC
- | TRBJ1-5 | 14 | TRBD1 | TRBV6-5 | CASSRQGSNQPQHF | TGTGCCAGCAGCAGACAGGGTAGCAATCAGCCCCAGCATTTT
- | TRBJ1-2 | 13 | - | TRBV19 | CASSIRQSGSHTF | TGTGCCAGTAGTATAAGACAGTCCGGATCCCACACCTTC
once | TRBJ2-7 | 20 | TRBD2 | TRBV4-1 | CASSRKIAGETVSGPGLLCF | TGCGCCAGCAGCCGAAAAATAGCGGGGGAGACGGTTTCGGGCCCCGGTTTGCTATGCTTC
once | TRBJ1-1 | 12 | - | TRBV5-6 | CASSLWQREAFF | TGTGCCAGCAGCTTGTGGCAGCGTGAAGCTTTCTTT
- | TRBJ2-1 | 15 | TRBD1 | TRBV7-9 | CASSTRDREVDEQFF | TGTGCCAGCAGCACCCGGGACAGGGAAGTCGATGAGCAGTTCTTC
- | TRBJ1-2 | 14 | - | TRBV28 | CASSLGRGNYGYTF | TGTGCCAGCAGTTTAGGCCGGGGTAACTATGGCTACACCTTC